The clone carrying this TCR beta chain was detected ten times or more. Its antigen is unknown. According to the study, TCR beta libraries were built with iRepertoire HTBI primers and CDR3-region Arm-PCR. One entry per CDR3 protein results from TCRdb running MiXCR on the multiplex PCR reads. This table holds fewer than 650,000 distinct CDR3 sequences, roughly 15% found once. Germline V lookup: CDR1 SGHRS, CDR2 YFSETQ. Trimming took off 0 bases at V and 0 bases at J, with 10 bases between the two ends. This CDR3 comprises 16 residues. The data are from a study of regulatory T cells in long-lasting Graves disease. About the study: Graves' patients diagnosed newly had used antithyroid drugs under 3 months.

The time point denotes: newly diagnosed GD, antithyroid drugs for less than 3 months. PBMC-extracted RNA yielded the TCR library. EDTA tubes held about 9.7 milliliters of peripheral blood from each patient. The study, taken as a whole, reports: Persistent Graves' patients showed less TCR diversity than newly diagnosed patients showed.

This same sample was also taken into another study, of T cells in Graves' hyperthyroidism and ophthalmopathy.

V usage is TRBV5-1 and J usage is TRBJ2-1; D unresolved. This receptor was identified in a woman aged 25 to 39 with Graves disease. Material: peripheral blood mononuclear cells (PBMCs), obtained at new diagnosis, from a patient treated with antithyroid drugs. CDR3 coding DNA: TGCGCCAGCAGCTTGGACAGAGCGAGCTCCTACAATGAGCAGTTCTTC. Translated, it gives CASSLDRASSYNEQFF.